The 5 T cell receptor beta chains below all came from one sample that was sequenced in a study of blood T cell repertoires in COVID-19. The assay was immunoSEQ multiplex PCR, and TCRdb's table has in-frame clones only and misses some. This sample carries fewer than 300,000 clones, about 90% of them seen once, and the ten largest clones take about 2.5%. The sequenced sample consisted of peripheral blood. The source of these receptors is a person aged 18-35 years with COVID-19, enrolled during active disease.

The V gene is TRBV5-1, the J gene TRBJ1-2, with D unresolved. The V end lost 0 bases, the J end lost 8 bases, and 17 bases lay between the germline ends. Germline V gene sequence: CDR1 SGHRS, CDR2 YFSETQ. The length of the CDR3 is 15 residues. The CDR3 DNA is TGCGCCAGCAGCTTGGGACCGGAGATGGTTGGCGGCTACACCTTC. Protein product: CASSLGPEMVGGYTF.

The CDR3 sequence is CASSPAGTDEKLFF. Here the CDR3 DNA reads TGTGCCAGCAGCCCAGCTGGGACAGATGAAAAACTGTTTTTT. The chain links TRBV3-1 (or the pseudogene TRBV3-2) to TRBJ1-4; 7 bases agree with TRBD1. The CDR3 has 14 amino acids. Germline trimming cut 4 bases from V and 6 bases from J; bases unmatched to any gene: 5. Germline values: CDR1 LGHDT, CDR2 YNNKEL (reference sequence).

This clone was recorded only once. The chain links TRBV25-1 to TRBJ2-1, with a tentative D call TRBD1 (6 bases). The CDR3 is made up of 16 amino acids. Germline values: CDR1 MGHDK, CDR2 SYGVNS. V lost 6 bases, J lost 0 bases, and 15 bases lay in between. CDR3 in DNA: TGTGCCAGCAGCCGGGTGGAAGGGGGCTCCTACAATGAGCAGTTCTTC. This encodes CASSRVEGGSYNEQFF.

V is TRBV9 and J is TRBJ2-1, with D possibly matching TRBD2 (5 bases). V was trimmed by 4 bases and J by 8 bases, leaving 22 bases between them. Germline lookup yields CDR1 SGDLS and CDR2 YYNGEE. This CDR3 spans 16 amino acids. CDR3 in amino acids: CASSTGTRLASDEQFF. In nucleotides, the CDR3 is TGTGCCAGCAGCACCGGTACTAGACTCGCGTCAGATGAGCAGTTCTTC. The variable domain in full, completed from reference TRBV9 and TRBJ2-1, reads DSGVTQTPKHLITATGQRVTLRCSPRSGDLSVYWYQQSLDQGLQFLIQYYNGEERAKGNILERFSAQQFPDLHSELNLSSLELGDSALYFCASSTGTRLASDEQFFGPGTRLTVL.

This chain connects TRBV9 to TRBJ2-5, with 10 bases fitting TRBD1. This CDR3 is built from 16 residues. The V segment lost 2 bases and the J segment 3 bases; nucleotides outside the gene matches: 7. Germline CDR1 reads SGDLS; CDR2 reads YYNGEE. The CDR3 DNA sequence: TGTGCCAGCAGCGTGGGTGGGACAGGGGTGAAAGAGACCCAGTACTTC. This encodes CASSVGGTGVKETQYF. The variable domain in full, completed from reference TRBV9 and TRBJ2-5, reads DSGVTQTPKHLITATGQRVTLRCSPRSGDLSVYWYQQSLDQGLQFLIQYYNGEERAKGNILERFSAQQFPDLHSELNLSSLELGDSALYFCASSVGGTGVKETQYFGPGTRLLVL.